This is a list of T cell receptor beta chains from one sample in a study of shared clonotypes between healthy human individuals. The data were produced by immunoSEQ multiplex PCR, yet TCRdb's version contains in-frame clones alone and is incomplete. Here the sample spans about 680,000 clones, 60% to 75% being singletons. Input material: memory CD4+ T cells sorted from blood. These receptors all come from a woman in her twenties or thirties in good health. The CDR3 runs from the conserved cysteine through the conserved F or W. Fields, in order: J gene, V gene, clone size, D gene, CDR3 DNA, CDR3 protein. A D gene is named only where the DNA matches it firmly. Size tells how often a clone was seen (once, few, many) or the class of an expanded clone, and some rows leave it out.

TRBJ2-3	TRBV4-2	few	.	TGTGCCAGCAGACGCACGGGCGGGGATACGCAGTATTTT	CASRRTGGDTQYF
TRBJ2-7	TRBV10-3	few	TRBD1	TGTGCCATCGGGACAGTACCTAGGGAGCAGTACTTC	CAIGTVPREQYF
TRBJ2-5	TRBV6-5	once	TRBD1	TGTGCCAGCAGCAGCGGCTACAGGGGCGAGACCCAGTACTTC	CASSSGYRGETQYF
TRBJ2-7	TRBV7-2	few	.	TGTGCCAGCAGCTTAGGCGGCCCCAGCTCCTACGAGCAGTACTTC	CASSLGGPSSYEQYF
TRBJ2-5	TRBV7-8	.	.	TGTGCCAGCAGCGGGGGGCCTCAAGAGACCCAGTACTTC	CASSGGPQETQYF
TRBJ2-1	TRBV6-1	.	TRBD1	TGTGCCAGCAGTGACCCAGGGGGCGTAGATGAGCAGTTCTTC	CASSDPGGVDEQFF
TRBJ2-6	TRBV10-1	many	.	TGCGCCAGCAGTAGGGGGCGGGACAGACTCTTTCTGGGGGCCAACGTCCTGACTTTC	CASSRGRDRLFLGANVLTF
TRBJ1-5	TRBV19	.	.	TGTGCCAGTAGTCCCGGAGGTAGGGTGAGGCAGCCCCAGCATTTT	CASSPGGRVRQPQHF
TRBJ2-2	TRBV28	.	.	TGTGCCAGCAGGACAGGAGGTAACACCGGGGAGCTGTTTTTT	CASRTGGNTGELFF
TRBJ1-5	TRBV10-3	.	.	TGTGCCATCAGTGAGTACAGCCCCAATCAGCCCCAGCATTTT	CAISEYSPNQPQHF
TRBJ2-7	TRBV4-1	.	TRBD1	TGCGCCAGCAGCCCCACCCTGGGACAGCCCCAAGACCACAGGAGCTCCTACGAGCAGTACTTC	CASSPTLGQPQDHRSSYEQYF
TRBJ1-1	TRBV7-9	.	TRBD1	TGTGCCAGCAGCCAGGGACAGGTGAACACTGAAGCTTTCTTT	CASSQGQVNTEAFF
TRBJ2-1	TRBV6-5	.	.	TGTGCCAGCAGTTTACAGGGGGGGATCGCTGAGCAGTTCTTC	CASSLQGGIAEQFF
TRBJ2-7	TRBV5-1	many	TRBD1	TGCGCCAGCAGTTCCGGGACAGAGACCTACGAGCAGTACTTC	CASSSGTETYEQYF
TRBJ2-3	TRBV28	once	.	TGTGCCAGCAGGGACTGGAGCACAGATACGCAGTATTTT	CASRDWSTDTQYF
TRBJ1-1	TRBV28	.	.	TGTGCCAGCAGGCTGCTCGGAGGGTACACTGAAGCTTTCTTT	CASRLLGGYTEAFF
TRBJ2-2	TRBV7-3	once	.	TGTGCCAGCAGCTTCGAAAGGGGAGCCAACACCGGGGAGCTGTTTTTT	CASSFERGANTGELFF
TRBJ2-3	TRBV19	.	TRBD1	TGTGCCAGTAGTAACGACAGGGTAGGCACAGATACGCAGTATTTT	CASSNDRVGTDTQYF
TRBJ1-4	TRBV14	.	TRBD1	TGTGCCAGCGCACAGGGGGCGCGTGAAAAACTGTTTTTT	CASAQGAREKLFF
TRBJ1-2	TRBV9	.	.	TGTGCCAGCAAAGGACAGCTTCATAACTATGGCTACACCTTC	CASKGQLHNYGYTF
TRBJ2-7	TRBV4-1	.	TRBD1	TGCGCCAGCAGCCAACTAGGGACAGGGGCCTACGAGCAGTACTTC	CASSQLGTGAYEQYF
TRBJ1-1	TRBV7-9	.	.	TGTGCCAGCAGCTTAGAGGGCACGCCGAACACTGAAGCTTTCTTT	CASSLEGTPNTEAFF
TRBJ1-5	TRBV28	.	.	TGTGCCAGCAGTTTAAGGCAGAGAGCCCAGCATTTT	CASSLRQRAQHF
TRBJ2-1	TRBV27	.	.	TGTGCCAGCCGTCGGAGGGGAAGTGAATACAATGAGCAGTTCTTC	CASRRRGSEYNEQFF
TRBJ1-1	TRBV28	.	TRBD1	TGTGCCAGCAGTCCAACGTTGGGGACAGGGGGCACTGAAGCTTTCTTT	CASSPTLGTGGTEAFF
TRBJ2-7	TRBV11-2	.	TRBD2	TGTGCCAGCAGCCTACGACTAGCGGGAGGGTACGAGCAGTACTTC	CASSLRLAGGYEQYF
TRBJ2-2	TRBV29-1	.	.	TGCAGCGCCCGGGACTTACCTAACACCGGGGAGCTGTTTTTT	CSARDLPNTGELFF
TRBJ2-1	TRBV4-1	.	.	TGCGCCAGCAGCCAAGATTCCGGGGAAACTTACAATGAGCAGTTCTTC	CASSQDSGETYNEQFF
TRBJ1-1	TRBV5-1	.	.	TGCGCCAGCAGCCCCTCCTTTGGGGGGGACACTGAAGCTTTCTTT	CASSPSFGGDTEAFF
TRBJ2-2	TRBV7-2	few	.	TGTGCCAGCAGCGTGAGAGATGCCGGGGAGCTGTTTTTT	CASSVRDAGELFF
TRBJ2-3	TRBV14	once	.	TGTGCCAGCAGCCAACATGGCGGTACCACAGATACGCAGTATTTT	CASSQHGGTTDTQYF
TRBJ2-1	TRBV25-1	.	TRBD2	TGTGCCAGCAGTGAACAGGGACTAGCGCAGTTCCCTGAGCAGTTCTTC	CASSEQGLAQFPEQFF
TRBJ2-1	TRBV2	.	.	TGTGCCAGCACCTCGGGCGCGGGTGGTGAGCAGTTCTTC	CASTSGAGGEQFF
TRBJ2-2	TRBV7-7	.	TRBD1	TGTGCCAGCAGCTCAGGACAGGGAGCTAGCGGGGAGCTGTTTTTT	CASSSGQGASGELFF
TRBJ2-3	TRBV9	few	TRBD2	TGTGCCAGCAGCGAGGCCCCTCAAGGGACTACCCGGGATACGCAGTATTTT	CASSEAPQGTTRDTQYF
TRBJ1-2	TRBV5-4	few	.	TGTGCCAGCAGCTCCCTGGGGGGGGGCTACACCTTC	CASSSLGGGYTF
TRBJ2-2	TRBV5-1	.	.	TGCGCCAGCAGCGAAGGACAGATCGCGAACACCGGGGAGCTGTTTTTT	CASSEGQIANTGELFF
TRBJ2-7	TRBV28	.	TRBD1	TGTGCCAGCAGTTCCCCGAGACAGGGGTCGGACTTC	CASSSPRQGSDF
TRBJ2-6	TRBV18	.	.	TGTGCCAGCTCACCGACGAGCTCCTTGAGCTCTTCTGGGGCCAACGTCCTGACTTTC	CASSPTSSLSSSGANVLTF
TRBJ1-2	TRBV7-8	once	.	TGTGCCAGCAGCCGCCGAAACTATGGCTACACCTTC	CASSRRNYGYTF
TRBJ2-7	TRBV29-1	few	TRBD1	TGCAGCGTTGGAAACCAGGGGGCCTACGAGCAGTACTTC	CSVGNQGAYEQYF
TRBJ2-7	TRBV10-2	.	.	TGCGCCAGCAGTGGTGCGGGCGAAGGCGAGCAGTACTTC	CASSGAGEGEQYF
TRBJ1-4	TRBV6-5	.	TRBD1	TGTGCCAGCAGTTACTCGAGACAGGGGAGGGAAAAACTGTTTTTT	CASSYSRQGREKLFF
TRBJ2-5	TRBV28	.	TRBD2	TGTGCCACCCTTCCTGCGGGAGCGCGAACAGAGGCCCAGTACTTC	CATLPAGARTEAQYF
TRBJ2-3	TRBV29-1	.	.	TGCAGCGTTTCCAGCGGGTGGATTGTTACGCAGTATTTT	CSVSSGWIVTQYF